The subject of this entry is one T cell receptor beta chain. Its specificity is not known. Per germline, CDR1 SQVTM and CDR2 ANQGSEA. V gave up 7 bases and J gave up 11 bases, with 11 bases separating them. The CDR3 is 9 residues long. This sample was included in a study of OX40 agonist ivuxolimab in advanced cancers. The study, taken as a whole, reports: CD4+ and CD8+ blood T cells expanded clonally by week 6 at 0.1 to 3.0 mg/kg.

The table came from immunoSEQ multiplex PCR; TCRdb's copy has only in-frame clones and leaves some out. Counted here are 40,000 to 45,000 clones, around 80% occurring once; the ten biggest clones make up more than 6%. This rearrangement joins TRBV29-1 to TRBJ1-1; D uncertain. The sequencing here drew on CD4+ or CD8+ T cells sorted from blood, taken in a trial of the OX40 agonist ivuxolimab. This clonotype originated in an adult with an advanced solid tumor such as melanoma, head and neck, liver or kidney cancer. The CDR3 bases are TGCAGCGCCGAAGGAGAGGCTTTCTTT. Encoded protein: CSAEGEAFF.